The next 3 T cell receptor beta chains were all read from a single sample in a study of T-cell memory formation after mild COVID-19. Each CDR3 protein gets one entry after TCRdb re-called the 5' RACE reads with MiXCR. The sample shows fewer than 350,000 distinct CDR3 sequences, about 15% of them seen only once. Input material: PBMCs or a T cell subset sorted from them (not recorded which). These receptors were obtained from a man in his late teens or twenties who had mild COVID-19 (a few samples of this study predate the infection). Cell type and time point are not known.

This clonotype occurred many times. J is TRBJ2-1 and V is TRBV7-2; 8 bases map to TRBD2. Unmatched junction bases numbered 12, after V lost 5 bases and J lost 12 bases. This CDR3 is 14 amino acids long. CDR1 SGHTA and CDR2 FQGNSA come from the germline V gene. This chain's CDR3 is CASSRTSSEVRQFF. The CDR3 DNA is TGTGCCAGCAGCCGGACTAGCTCCGAGGTGCGGCAGTTCTTC.

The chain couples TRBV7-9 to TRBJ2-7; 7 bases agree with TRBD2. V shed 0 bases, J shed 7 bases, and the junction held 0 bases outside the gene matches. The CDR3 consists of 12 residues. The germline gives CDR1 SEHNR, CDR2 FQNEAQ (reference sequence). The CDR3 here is CASSLAGGEQYV. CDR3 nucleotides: TGTGCCAGCAGCTTAGCGGGAGGGGAGCAGTACGTC.

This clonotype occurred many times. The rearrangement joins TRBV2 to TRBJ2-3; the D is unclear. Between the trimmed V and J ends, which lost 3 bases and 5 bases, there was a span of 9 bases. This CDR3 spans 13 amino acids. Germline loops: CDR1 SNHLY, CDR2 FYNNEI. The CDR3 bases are TGTGCCAGCAGTGACGGCTCTAGAGATACGCAGTATTTT. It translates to CASSDGSRDTQYF.